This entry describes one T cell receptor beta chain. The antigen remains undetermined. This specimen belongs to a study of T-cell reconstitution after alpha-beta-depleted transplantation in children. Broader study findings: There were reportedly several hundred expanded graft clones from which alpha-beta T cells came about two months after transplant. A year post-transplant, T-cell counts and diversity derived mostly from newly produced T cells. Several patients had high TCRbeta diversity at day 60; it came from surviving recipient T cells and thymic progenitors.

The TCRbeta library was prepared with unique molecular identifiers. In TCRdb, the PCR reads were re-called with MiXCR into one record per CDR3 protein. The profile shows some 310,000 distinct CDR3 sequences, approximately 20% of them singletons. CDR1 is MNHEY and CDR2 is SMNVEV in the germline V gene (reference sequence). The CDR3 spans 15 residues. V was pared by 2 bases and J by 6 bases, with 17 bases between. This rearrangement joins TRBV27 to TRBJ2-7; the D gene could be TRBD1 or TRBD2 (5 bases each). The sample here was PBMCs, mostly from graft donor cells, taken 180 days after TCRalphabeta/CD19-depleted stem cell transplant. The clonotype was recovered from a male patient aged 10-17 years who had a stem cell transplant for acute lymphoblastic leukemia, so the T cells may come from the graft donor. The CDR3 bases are TGTGCCAGCAGTTTAGGGGGTGGTGTGACATTCGAGCAGTACTTC. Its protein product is CASSLGGGVTFEQYF.